A selection of T cell receptor beta chains follows, all from one sample in a study of metastatic and nonmetastatic thyroid tumors. TCRdb redid the clone calls on the PCR reads using MiXCR. The sample consists of 31,000 or so clones, over 15% of them appearing once. The sequenced sample consisted of blood. These receptors came from a female donor with papillary thyroid cancer or a benign thyroid nodule (not recorded which). Some clones in this sample may be carry-over from other donors' samples. The conserved cysteine and the conserved F or W are not part of the CDR3 here.

v_call	j_call	cdr3_aa
TRBV11-2	TRBJ2-5	ASTLQGTQY
TRBV28	TRBJ1-1	ASSLQNTEAF
TRBV18	TRBJ2-7	ASSPRSTGEGLGSYEQY
TRBV20-1	TRBJ2-1	SARDGDRGGNEQF
TRBV11-2	TRBJ2-7	ASRQGASYEQY
TRBV11-2	TRBJ2-3	ACSFVGGRTDTQY
TRBV28	TRBJ2-1	ASSPRLVSYNEQF
TRBV20-1	TRBJ2-7	SAINPAGEGEQY
TRBV5-1	TRBJ1-6	ASSLAVLAQGYDSPLH
TRBV20-1	TRBJ2-1	SARDVPTSGGISSYNEQF
TRBV4-1	TRBJ1-2	ASSQGLTGGYGYT
TRBV6-1	TRBJ1-5	ASSELFRAGWGPQH
TRBV18	TRBJ2-1	ASSPTRSHNEQF
TRBV7-2	TRBJ2-7	ASSLVSLSSYEQY
TRBV20-1	TRBJ2-1	SARSGVDEQF
TRBV5-6	TRBJ1-1	ASRRTDNTEAF
TRBV30	TRBJ1-2	AWSVGVDYGYT
TRBV13	TRBJ2-1	ASSFHREQF
TRBV6-1	TRBJ2-3	ASSEGVLAIAQY
TRBV12-3/TRBV12-4	TRBJ2-6	ASSIISGANVLT
TRBV7-9	TRBJ2-7	ASSLQGAYEQY
TRBV6-1	TRBJ2-3	ASSEARTSGGADTQY
TRBV20-1	TRBJ2-5	SAQIEAQY
TRBV6-2/TRBV6-3	TRBJ2-2	ASSYQVAGELF
TRBV4-2	TRBJ2-1	ASSQEWVNEQF
TRBV7-9	TRBJ1-1	ASGGWEELNTEAF
TRBV4-3	TRBJ1-5	ASSQDPTGYQPQH
TRBV12-3/TRBV12-4	TRBJ1-2	ASILLGTGGGYGYT
TRBV6-4	TRBJ2-6	ASIAGTGGSGSNVLT
TRBV7-6	TRBJ1-2	ASSLGGRDRGADGYT
TRBV7-9	TRBJ2-7	ASSWKLGQESYEQY
TRBV9	TRBJ2-1	ASSARGQGAFEQF
TRBV5-6	TRBJ1-4	ASSLVGGGEKLF
TRBV7-2	TRBJ1-1	ASSSFLEAF
TRBV4-2	TRBJ2-5	ASSQGTGGAETQY
TRBV7-3	TRBJ1-5	ASSSLYSSRSNQPQH
TRBV27	TRBJ2-2	ASSLFRSQLAWGLTGELF
TRBV28	TRBJ1-6	ASSSDGQGLSPLH
TRBV6-1	TRBJ1-2	ASSEAEGARGYT
TRBV5-5	TRBJ1-5	ASSKGTQGNQPQH
TRBV7-2	TRBJ2-5	ASSLAGQQETQY
TRBV20-1	TRBJ1-2	SARRQEARYVYT
TRBV5-5	TRBJ1-4	ASSLGQVGEKLF
TRBV6-1	TRBJ2-7	ASSPSGWSSYEQY
TRBV4-3	TRBJ2-7	ASSPTRSPIYEQY
TRBV7-8	TRBJ2-2	ASSFPRGGGTGELF
TRBV5-4	TRBJ2-1	ASSFGTSVNEQF
TRBV6-5	TRBJ1-6	ASSYFQFSPLH
TRBV6-1	TRBJ2-1	ASSGGLAGGSYNEQF
TRBV6-4	TRBJ2-5	ASTCSRGGEETQY
TRBV6-2/TRBV6-3	TRBJ2-7	ASSLTSGSYEQY
TRBV28	TRBJ2-3	ASRTPGLAGGGTDTQY
TRBV19	TRBJ2-3	ASSIGQVGATQY
TRBV11-2	TRBJ2-7	ASSQHVGGGVGEQY
TRBV20-1	TRBJ1-6	SAQTGPNSPLH
TRBV7-2	TRBJ2-2	ASSPASTNTGELF
TRBV27	TRBJ1-1	ASRQGIGTEAF